The 24 T cell receptor beta chains reported below all come from one sample, sequenced in a study of T cell repertoires in cytomegalovirus infection. The antigens these receptors bind are not known. In TCRdb, the reads were re-called with MiXCR into one record per CDR3 protein. The table records approximately 910,000 distinct CDR3 sequences, around 32% of them present only once. Sample: cultured CD8+ T cells from PBMCs, taken from culture after CMV antigen stimulation. These receptors came from a human donor in good health (CMV status not recorded). Some clones in this sample may be carry-over from other donors' samples.

The chain joins TRBV3-1 to TRBJ2-3; 7 bases align to TRBD2. V was clipped by 9 bases and J by 7 bases; unmatched bases: 22. There are 17 residues in the CDR3. The V gene's germline CDR1 is LGHDT and CDR2 YNNKEL (reference sequence). In DNA, the CDR3 is TGTGCCAGTAGCACCTCTCCGGGACCCGCTAGCGGAAATACGCAGTATTTT. Encoded protein: CASSTSPGPASGNTQYF.

This clonotype was seen a handful of times. V gene TRBV6-5 combines with J gene TRBJ2-5; D is undetermined. V was clipped by 6 bases and J by 0 bases, with 17 bases between them. The germline V gene encodes CDR1 MNHEY and CDR2 SVGAGI. CDR3 size: 16 residues. For the CDR3, the DNA is TGTGCCAGCAGGCGCGCCAAACAACGCTACCAAGAGACCCAGTACTTC. It specifies CASRRAKQRYQETQYF.

This rearrangement joins TRBV23-1 to TRBJ2-1, with TRBD1 as a possible D gene (7 bases). TRBV23-1 has ORF status, its function being uncertain. CDR3 size: 15 residues. V was pared by 4 bases and J by 4 bases, with 14 bases between. The CDR3 nucleotides are TGCGCCAGCAGTCGAGGCAGGGGGGCTTACAATGAGCAGTTCTTC. It specifies CASSRGRGAYNEQFF.

This clonotype was observed at least ten times. The chain is built from TRBV7-8 and TRBJ2-1, with 8 bases lining up with TRBD2. The length of the CDR3 is 19 residues. CDR1 is SGHVS, CDR2 FQNEAQ, per germline. Germline trimming cut 1 base from V and 6 bases from J; bases unmatched to any gene: 17. This CDR3 reads CASSLEVGHGGAVGNEQFF. As DNA, the CDR3 is TGTGCCAGCAGCTTAGAAGTGGGACACGGGGGGGCAGTTGGCAATGAGCAGTTCTTC.

This clonotype has only a few counts. J is TRBJ2-1 and V is TRBV6-2 or TRBV6-3, with TRBD2 matching 7 bases. Looked up from germline, CDR1 is MNHEY and CDR2 is SVGEGT. Trimming removed 2 bases from V and 4 bases from J; junction bases left unmatched: 14. The CDR3 consists of 18 residues. The CDR3 is CASSYPPPPAGVYNEQFF. In DNA, the CDR3 is TGTGCCAGCAGTTACCCTCCCCCTCCGGCGGGGGTATACAATGAGCAGTTCTTC.

This sequence joins TRBV7-9 and TRBJ1-4, with D perhaps TRBD1 (6 bases). There are 18 residues in the CDR3. CDR1 SEHNR and CDR2 FQNEAQ come from the germline V gene (reference sequence). Trimming took off 2 bases at V and 0 bases at J, with 16 bases between the two ends. This CDR3 is CASSLIEGGRTTNEKLFF. The CDR3 DNA reads as TGTGCCAGCAGCTTAATTGAAGGGGGTAGAACAACTAATGAAAAACTGTTTTTT.

This clonotype was seen more than once but under ten times. The chain combines TRBV7-6 with TRBJ2-5, with a possible D match to TRBD1 (5 bases). V was pared by 8 bases and J by 2 bases, with 9 bases between. Germline CDR1 and CDR2: SGHVS and FNYEAQ. The CDR3 runs 12 residues. CDR3 DNA: TGTGCCAGCGTCCCAGGGCAAGAGACCCAGTACTTC. The encoded protein is CASVPGQETQYF.

This chain connects TRBV11-2 to TRBJ1-6; D possibly corresponds to TRBD1 (6 bases). The CDR3 covers 16 residues. With 1 base removed from V and 4 bases from J, the gap between germline ends came to 11 bases. Germline lookup yields CDR1 SGHAT and CDR2 FQNNGV. CDR3 loop: CASSLAGQSYNSPLHF. The CDR3, as DNA: TGTGCCAGCAGCTTAGCCGGACAGTCTTATAATTCACCCCTCCACTTT.

This clonotype was counted only a few times. The V and J genes are TRBV27 and TRBJ2-3; TRBD1 agrees at 10 bases. CDR1 and CDR2 (germline): MNHEY, SMNVEV (reference sequence). V was pared by 8 bases and J by 1 base, with 6 bases of the junction left unmatched. The CDR3 is 15 residues long. Written as DNA, the CDR3 is TGTGCCAGCCGGGGACAGGGGTGGGGCACAGATACGCAGTATTTT. Protein: CASRGQGWGTDTQYF.

This clonotype was seen repeatedly, ten times or more. The gene calls are TRBV7-9 and TRBJ1-1; D gene ambiguous. There are 16 residues in the CDR3. Germline CDR1 is SEHNR and CDR2 is FQNEAQ (reference sequence). V was cut by 5 bases and J by 1 base, with 17 bases left in between. The CDR3 bases are TGTGCCAGCAGCCTCCTAAAGGGAGATCCGAACACTGAAGCTTTCTTT. This encodes CASSLLKGDPNTEAFF.

The table lists this clonotype with a few counts. The chain carries TRBV28 and TRBJ1-1; D is perhaps TRBD1 (5 bases). Germline V CDR1 and CDR2: MDHEN, SYDVKM. Between the trimmed V and J ends, which lost 3 bases and 4 bases, there was a span of 18 bases. The CDR3 consists of 16 residues. CDR3 coding DNA: TGTGCCAGCAGTTTGGCGGGTGGGGGAAGTGCCACTGAAGCTTTCTTT. Residues: CASSLAGGGSATEAFF. Full variable domain (outside the CDR3, taken from reference TRBV28 and TRBJ1-1): DVKVTQSSRYLVKRTGEKVFLECVQDMDHENMFWYRQDPGLGLRLIYFSYDVKMKEKGDIPEGYSVSREKKERFSLILESASTNQTSMYLCASSLAGGGSATEAFFGQGTRLTVV.

The sample holds a few counts of this clonotype. The chain combines TRBV5-6 with TRBJ2-7; 8 bases are a match to TRBD1. The CDR3 covers 15 residues. Germline trimming cut 4 bases from V and 5 bases from J; bases unmatched to any gene: 11. The germline CDR1 and CDR2 sequences are SGHDT and YYEEEE. The CDR3 is CASSTDRAIPNEQYF. The CDR3 DNA reads as TGTGCCAGCAGCACGGACAGGGCCATCCCCAACGAGCAGTACTTC.

This sequence joins TRBV2 and TRBJ1-2; D uncertain. The CDR3 covers 17 residues. The V end lost 0 bases, the J end lost 3 bases, and 17 bases lay between the germline ends. From germline, CDR1 is SNHLY and CDR2 FYNNEI. CDR3 sequence: CASSEALRGLRDYGYTF. In DNA form, the CDR3 reads TGTGCCAGCAGTGAAGCGCTTCGTGGACTTAGAGACTATGGCTACACCTTC.

The table lists this clonotype with many counts. The chain recombines TRBV7-9 with TRBJ1-1, with D tentatively TRBD1 (5 bases). Deletions cut 8 bases from V and 5 bases from J, with 15 bases between. The CDR3 has 13 amino acids. Looked up from germline, CDR1 is SEHNR and CDR2 is FQNEAQ (reference sequence). This CDR3 reads CASGGRGQTEAFF. CDR3 nucleotide sequence: TGTGCCAGCGGCGGAAGGGGTCAGACTGAAGCTTTCTTT. Supplemented by reference TRBV7-9 and TRBJ1-1, the full variable domain reads DTGVSQNPRHKITKRGQNVTFRCDPISEHNRLYWYRQTLGQGPEFLTYFQNEAQLEKSRLLSDRFSAERPKGSFSTLEIQRTEQGDSAMYLCASGGRGQTEAFFGQGTRLTVV.

This clonotype was seen at least ten times. The chain has TRBV4-1 and TRBJ1-1; 9 bases agree with TRBD1. V lost 1 base and J lost 0; bases outside the gene matches: 6. The CDR3 is 17 amino acids. From germline, CDR1 is MGHRA and CDR2 YSYEKL. CDR3 region: CASSQVPGQGLNTEAFF. Here the CDR3 DNA reads TGCGCCAGCAGCCAAGTCCCGGGACAGGGATTGAACACTGAAGCTTTCTTT.

The chain has TRBV25-1 and TRBJ1-2; no clear D gene. CDR3 size: 12 residues. The germline CDR1 and CDR2 sequences are MGHDK and SYGVNS. Trimming took off 4 bases at V and 8 bases at J, with 11 bases between the two ends. DNA for the CDR3: TGTGCCAGCAGTGTAACCCCGGACGGCTACACCTTC. Translated, it gives CASSVTPDGYTF.

This clonotype was counted between two and nine times. The chain is built from TRBV5-1 and TRBJ2-1, with D possibly called TRBD1 or TRBD2 (7 bases each). Germline values: CDR1 SGHRS, CDR2 YFSETQ. Trimming left V 4 bases short and J 8 bases short, with 19 bases between. The CDR3 runs 15 residues. The CDR3 loop is CASSPPVTGRDEQFF. In DNA, the CDR3 is TGCGCCAGCAGCCCCCCGGTGACAGGGAGGGATGAGCAGTTCTTC.

The V and J genes are TRBV18 and TRBJ2-5; the D gene is possibly TRBD1 (6 bases). This CDR3 spans 12 amino acids. Trimming pared 0 bases from V and 11 bases from J, leaving 10 bases between. From germline, CDR1 is KGHSH and CDR2 LQKENI. The CDR3 protein is CASSPPRGRQYF. In DNA, the CDR3 is TGTGCCAGCTCACCACCCAGGGGACGGCAGTACTTC.

V is TRBV12-3 or TRBV12-4 and J is TRBJ2-2; D is tentatively TRBD1 or TRBD2 (6 bases each). The CDR3 totals 16 residues. V lost 6 bases and J 8 bases, leaving 22 bases between the germline ends. The CDR3 DNA reads TGTGCCAGCAGCCCGAGGGGGGACTCCACGACTGGGGAGCTGTTTTTT. As protein: CASSPRGDSTTGELFF.

This clonotype has just a few counts. V usage is TRBV7-4 and J usage is TRBJ2-1; D is perhaps TRBD2 (6 bases). Trimming pared 5 bases from V and 1 base from J, leaving 15 bases between. The CDR3 is 16 amino acids. In germline, CDR1 is SGHVT, CDR2 SQSDAQ. The CDR3 reads CASSPSGGVSYNEQFF. Here the CDR3 DNA reads TGTGCCAGCAGCCCTAGTGGCGGGGTGTCCTACAATGAGCAGTTCTTC.

V usage is TRBV20-1 and J usage is TRBJ2-3; 8 nucleotides match TRBD2. The germline CDR1 and CDR2 sequences are DFQATT and SNEGSKA (reference sequence). CDR3 length equals 17 residues. With V trimmed by 3 bases and J by 0 bases, 11 bases remained unmatched. The CDR3: CSASFAGGNPSTDTQYF. In DNA, the CDR3 is TGCAGTGCTAGTTTTGCGGGGGGTAATCCTAGCACAGATACGCAGTATTTT.

This clonotype came up a few times. The rearrangement links TRBV3-1 to TRBJ2-5, with 10 bases identical to TRBD2. Germline lookup yields CDR1 LGHDT and CDR2 YNNKEL (reference sequence). CDR3 length equals 16 residues. Unmatched junction bases numbered 6, after V lost 0 bases and J lost 5 bases. CDR3 sequence reads: CASSQDMPSGGETQYF. The CDR3 DNA follows: TGTGCCAGCAGCCAAGATATGCCTAGCGGGGGTGAGACCCAGTACTTC.

This clonotype was seen more than once but under ten times. The CDR3 spells CASSLALVRQGRGTDTQYF. CDR3 coding DNA: TGTGCCAGCAGTCTAGCGTTGGTTAGACAGGGGAGAGGCACAGATACGCAGTATTTT. This sequence joins TRBV7-9 and TRBJ2-3; 8 bases align to TRBD1. This CDR3 is 19 amino acids long. Trimming cost V 6 bases and J 1 base; bases outside gene matches: 18. Germline V gene data show CDR1 as SEHNR and CDR2 as FQNEAQ (reference sequence).

This clonotype has just one count. The V gene is TRBV6-1, the J gene TRBJ2-7, with D uncertain. CDR1 is MNHNS and CDR2 is SASEGT in the germline V gene. This CDR3 spans 11 amino acids. Trimming took 7 bases from V and 4 from J, leaving 8 bases between them. CDR3 sequence reads: CASKMVYEQYF. DNA for the CDR3: TGTGCCAGCAAGATGGTTTACGAGCAGTACTTC.